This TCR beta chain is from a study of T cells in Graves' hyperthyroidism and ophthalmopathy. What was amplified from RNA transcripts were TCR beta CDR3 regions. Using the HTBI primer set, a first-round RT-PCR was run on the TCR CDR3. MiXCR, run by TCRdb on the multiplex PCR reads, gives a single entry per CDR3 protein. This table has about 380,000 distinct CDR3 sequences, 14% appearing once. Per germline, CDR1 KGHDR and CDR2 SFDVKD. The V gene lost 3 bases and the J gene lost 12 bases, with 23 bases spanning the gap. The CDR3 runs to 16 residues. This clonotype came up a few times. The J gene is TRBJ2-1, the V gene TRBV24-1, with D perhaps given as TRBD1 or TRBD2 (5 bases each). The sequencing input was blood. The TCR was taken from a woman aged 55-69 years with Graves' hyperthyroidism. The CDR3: CATSDDSTDARGVQFF. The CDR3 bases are TGTGCCACCAGTGATGACTCGACCGACGCCCGGGGCGTGCAGTTCTTC.